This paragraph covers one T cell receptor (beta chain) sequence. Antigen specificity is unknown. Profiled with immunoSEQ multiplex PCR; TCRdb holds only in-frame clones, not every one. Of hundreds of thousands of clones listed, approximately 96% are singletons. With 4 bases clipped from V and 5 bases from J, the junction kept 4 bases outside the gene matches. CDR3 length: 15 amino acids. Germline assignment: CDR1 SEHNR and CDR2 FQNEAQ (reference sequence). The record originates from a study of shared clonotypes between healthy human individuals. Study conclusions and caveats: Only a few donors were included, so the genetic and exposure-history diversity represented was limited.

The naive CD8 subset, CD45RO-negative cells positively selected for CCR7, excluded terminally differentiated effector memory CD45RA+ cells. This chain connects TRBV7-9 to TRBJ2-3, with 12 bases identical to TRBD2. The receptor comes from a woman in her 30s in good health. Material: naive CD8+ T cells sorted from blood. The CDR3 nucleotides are TGTGCCAGCAGCTCCCCTAGCGGGAGGGGAGATACGCAGTATTTT. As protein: CASSSPSGRGDTQYF.